The table lists the clone carrying this TCR beta chain with a few counts. The antigen remains unidentified. The data derive from a study of blood T cells in healthy people across ages. Study context: Capture via template switching afforded approximately one barcoded beta molecule per two T cells.

General study points: Estimated diversity, derived from one million T cells, was regarded as an underestimate.

This CDR3 contains 11 residues. Deletions cut 7 bases from V and 4 bases from J, with 9 bases between. Germline V gene lookup returns CDR1 SQVTM and CDR2 ANQGSEA. Primers used in a second PCR of about 7 to 11 cycles were a sample-barcoded 5' primer and a J-beta primer mix. A tag from a template-switch adaptor with 12 random nucleotides marked each cDNA molecule. TCRdb reprocessed the 5' RACE reads via MiXCR and lists one record per CDR3 protein. The repertoire holds under 1 million distinct CDR3 sequences, with under 45% as singletons. This chain joins TRBV29-1 and TRBJ2-3; D is unclear. The sequenced sample consisted of blood. The clonotype comes from a man between 60 and 70 years old in good health. CDR3: CSGGRSDTQYF. The CDR3 coding sequence is TGCAGCGGTGGGCGATCAGATACGCAGTATTTT.